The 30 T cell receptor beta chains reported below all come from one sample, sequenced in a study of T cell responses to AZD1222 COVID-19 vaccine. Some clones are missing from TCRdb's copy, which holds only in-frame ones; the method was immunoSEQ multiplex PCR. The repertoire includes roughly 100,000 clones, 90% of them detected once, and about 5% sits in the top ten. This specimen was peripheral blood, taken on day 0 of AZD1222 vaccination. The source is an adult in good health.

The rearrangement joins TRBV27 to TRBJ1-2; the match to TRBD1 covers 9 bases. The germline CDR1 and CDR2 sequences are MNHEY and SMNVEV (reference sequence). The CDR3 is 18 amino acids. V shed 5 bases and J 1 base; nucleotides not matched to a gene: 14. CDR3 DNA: TGTGCCAGCAGTCCCCGTTATGGGACAGGGAATTTTAACTATGGCTACACCTTC. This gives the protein CASSPRYGTGNFNYGYTF.

CDR3 DNA sequence: TGTGCCAGCAGCCGGGACACTGAAGCTTTCTTT. This encodes CASSRDTEAFF. The chain combines TRBV7-2 with TRBJ1-1; D is unresolved. The CDR3 runs to 11 residues. V gave up 5 bases and J gave up 3 bases, with 4 bases separating them. CDR1 and CDR2 from the germline V gene are SGHTA and FQGNSA.

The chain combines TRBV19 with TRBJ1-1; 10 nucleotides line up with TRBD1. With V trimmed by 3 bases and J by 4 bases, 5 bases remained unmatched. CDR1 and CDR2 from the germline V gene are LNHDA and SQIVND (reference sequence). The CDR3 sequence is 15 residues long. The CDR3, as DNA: TGTGCCAGTAGTATCCGGACAGGGGGAGGCACTGAAGCTTTCTTT. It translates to CASSIRTGGGTEAFF.

The CDR3: CAWSARDRVNQPQHF. CDR3 sequence (DNA): TGTGCCTGGAGTGCCCGGGACAGGGTGAATCAGCCCCAGCATTTT. The chain is built from TRBV30 and TRBJ1-5, with 9 positions matching TRBD1. This CDR3 has 15 residues. Germline CDR1 GTSNPN, CDR2 SVGIG (reference sequence). V lost 1 base and J lost 4; bases outside the gene matches: 5.

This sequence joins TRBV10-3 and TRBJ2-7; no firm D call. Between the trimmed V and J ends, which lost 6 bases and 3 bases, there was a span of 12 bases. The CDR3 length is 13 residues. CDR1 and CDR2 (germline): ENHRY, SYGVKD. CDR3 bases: TGTGCCATCAGGGATGACCTGATCTACGAGCAGTACTTC. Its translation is CAIRDDLIYEQYF.

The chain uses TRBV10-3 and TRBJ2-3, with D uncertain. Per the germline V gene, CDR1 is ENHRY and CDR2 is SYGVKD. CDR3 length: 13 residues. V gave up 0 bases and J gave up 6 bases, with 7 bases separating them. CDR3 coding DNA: TGTGCCATCAGTGAGTCTGAGGATGATACGCAGTATTTT. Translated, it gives CAISESEDDTQYF.

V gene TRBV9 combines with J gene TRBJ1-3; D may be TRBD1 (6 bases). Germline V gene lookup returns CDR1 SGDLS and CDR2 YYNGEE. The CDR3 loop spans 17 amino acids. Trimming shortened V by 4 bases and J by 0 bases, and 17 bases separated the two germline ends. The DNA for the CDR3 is TGTGCCAGCAGCCCATCCCCCCACAGGGCCTCTGGAAACACCATATATTTT. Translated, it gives CASSPSPHRASGNTIYF.

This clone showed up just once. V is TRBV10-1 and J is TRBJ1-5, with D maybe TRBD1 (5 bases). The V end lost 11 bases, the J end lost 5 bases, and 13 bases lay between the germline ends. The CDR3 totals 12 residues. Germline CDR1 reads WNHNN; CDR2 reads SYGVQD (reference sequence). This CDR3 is CAPPPRDQPQHF. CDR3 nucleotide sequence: TGCGCCCCCCCACCCAGGGATCAGCCCCAGCATTTT.

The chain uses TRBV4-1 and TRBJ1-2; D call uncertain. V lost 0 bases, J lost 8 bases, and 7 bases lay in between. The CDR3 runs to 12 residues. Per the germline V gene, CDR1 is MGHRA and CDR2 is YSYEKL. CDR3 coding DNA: TGCGCCAGCAGCCAAGATGGGAACGGCTACACCTTC. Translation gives CASSQDGNGYTF.

The CDR3 bases are TGTGCCAGCTCAGCTAGGGACAGGTACGAGCAGTACTTC. Protein product: CASSARDRYEQYF. The chain joins TRBV6-5 to TRBJ2-7, with TRBD1 identical over 8 bases. After removal of 8 bases from V and 4 bases from J, the junction contained 7 bases not matched to a gene. The CDR3 sequence is 13 residues long. Germline values: CDR1 MNHEY, CDR2 SVGAGI.

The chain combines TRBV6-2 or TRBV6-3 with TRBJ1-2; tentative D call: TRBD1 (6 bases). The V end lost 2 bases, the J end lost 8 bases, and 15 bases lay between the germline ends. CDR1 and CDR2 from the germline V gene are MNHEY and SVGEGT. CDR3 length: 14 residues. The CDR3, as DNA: TGTGCCAGCAGTTACGCGCAGGGACATAGGGGCTACACCTTC. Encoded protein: CASSYAQGHRGYTF.

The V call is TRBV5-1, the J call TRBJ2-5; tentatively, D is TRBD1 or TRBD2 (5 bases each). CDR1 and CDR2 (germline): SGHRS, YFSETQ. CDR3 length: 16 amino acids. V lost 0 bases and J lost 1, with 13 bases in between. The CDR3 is CASSLGGQGPQETQYF. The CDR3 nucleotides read TGCGCCAGCAGCTTGGGCGGTCAGGGACCCCAAGAGACCCAGTACTTC. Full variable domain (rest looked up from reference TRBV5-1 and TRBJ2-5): KAGVTQTPRYLIKTRGQQVTLSCSPISGHRSVSWYQQTPGQGLQFLFEYFSETQRNKGNFPGRFSGRQFSNSRSEMNVSTLELGDSALYLCASSLGGQGPQETQYFGPGTRLLVL.

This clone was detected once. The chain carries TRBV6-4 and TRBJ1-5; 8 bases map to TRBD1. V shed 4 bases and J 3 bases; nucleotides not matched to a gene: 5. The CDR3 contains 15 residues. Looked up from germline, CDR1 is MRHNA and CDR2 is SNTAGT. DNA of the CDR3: TGTGCCAGCAGTGCCAACAGGGGGAACAATCAGCCCCAGCATTTT. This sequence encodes CASSANRGNNQPQHF.

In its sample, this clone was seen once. The CDR3 loop reads CASSPPGRGEETQYF. Written as DNA, the CDR3 is TGTGCCAGCAGCCCACCGGGCCGAGGGGAGGAGACCCAGTACTTC. The genes are TRBV7-6 and TRBJ2-5; D may match TRBD1 or TRBD2 (5 bases each). This CDR3 region has 15 residues. From germline, CDR1 is SGHVS and CDR2 FNYEAQ. V was shortened by 5 bases and J by 5 bases, with 18 bases between the two germline ends.

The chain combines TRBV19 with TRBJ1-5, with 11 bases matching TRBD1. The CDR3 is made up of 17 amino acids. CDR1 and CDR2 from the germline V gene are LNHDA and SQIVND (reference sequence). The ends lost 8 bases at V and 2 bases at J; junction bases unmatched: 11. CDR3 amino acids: CASATGTGGVGNQPQHF. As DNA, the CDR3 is TGTGCCAGTGCGACCGGGACAGGGGGTGTAGGCAATCAGCCCCAGCATTTT.

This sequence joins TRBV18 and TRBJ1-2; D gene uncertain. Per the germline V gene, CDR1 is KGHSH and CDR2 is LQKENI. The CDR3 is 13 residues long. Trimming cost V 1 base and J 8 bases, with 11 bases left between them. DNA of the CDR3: TGTGCCAGCTCACCACGCGACACCGTAGGCTACACCTTC. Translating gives CASSPRDTVGYTF.

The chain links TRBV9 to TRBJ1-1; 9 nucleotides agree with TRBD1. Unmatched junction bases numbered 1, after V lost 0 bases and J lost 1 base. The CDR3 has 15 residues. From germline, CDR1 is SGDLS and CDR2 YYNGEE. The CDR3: CASSVVGQGNTEAFF. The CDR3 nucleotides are TGTGCCAGCAGCGTAGTGGGACAGGGGAACACTGAAGCTTTCTTT.

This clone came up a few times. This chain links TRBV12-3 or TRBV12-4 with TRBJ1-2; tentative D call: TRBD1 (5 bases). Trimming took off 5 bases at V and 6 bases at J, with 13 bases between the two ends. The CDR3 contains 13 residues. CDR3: CASSLLRADGYTF. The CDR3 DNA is TGTGCCAGCAGTCTCCTCAGGGCAGATGGCTACACCTTC.

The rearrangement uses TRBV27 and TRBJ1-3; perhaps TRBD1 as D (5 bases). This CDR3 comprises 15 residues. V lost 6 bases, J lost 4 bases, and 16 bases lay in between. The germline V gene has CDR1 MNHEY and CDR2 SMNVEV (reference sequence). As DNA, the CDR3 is TGTGCCAGCAGCCGGACATATTCAGGGGGAAACACCATATATTTT. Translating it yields CASSRTYSGGNTIYF.

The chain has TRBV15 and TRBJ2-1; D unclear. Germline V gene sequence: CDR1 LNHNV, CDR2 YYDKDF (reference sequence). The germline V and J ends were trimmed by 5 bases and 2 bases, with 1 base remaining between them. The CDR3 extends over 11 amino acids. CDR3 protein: CATSAYNEQFF. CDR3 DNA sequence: TGTGCCACCAGCGCCTACAATGAGCAGTTCTTC.

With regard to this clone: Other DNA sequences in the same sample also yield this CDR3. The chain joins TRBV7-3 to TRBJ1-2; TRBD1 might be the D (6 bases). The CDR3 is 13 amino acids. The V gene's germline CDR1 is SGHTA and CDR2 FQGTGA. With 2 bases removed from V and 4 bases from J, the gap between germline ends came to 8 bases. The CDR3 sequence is CASSLGQSYGYTF. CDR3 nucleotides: TGTGCCAGCAGCTTAGGACAGTCCTATGGCTACACCTTC.

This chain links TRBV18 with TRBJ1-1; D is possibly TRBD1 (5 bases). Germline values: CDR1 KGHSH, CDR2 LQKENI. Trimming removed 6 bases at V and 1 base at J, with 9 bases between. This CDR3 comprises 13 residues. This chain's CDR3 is CASSAGGNTEAFF. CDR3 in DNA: TGTGCCAGCTCGGCGGGGGGGAACACTGAAGCTTTCTTT.

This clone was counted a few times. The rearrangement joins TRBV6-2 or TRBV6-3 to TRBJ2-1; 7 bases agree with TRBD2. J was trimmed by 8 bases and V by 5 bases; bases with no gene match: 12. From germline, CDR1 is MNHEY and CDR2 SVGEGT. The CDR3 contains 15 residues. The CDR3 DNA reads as TGTGCCAGCAGTAGCGTCTCGGGGGGTATGGATGAGCAGTTCTTC. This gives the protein CASSSVSGGMDEQFF.

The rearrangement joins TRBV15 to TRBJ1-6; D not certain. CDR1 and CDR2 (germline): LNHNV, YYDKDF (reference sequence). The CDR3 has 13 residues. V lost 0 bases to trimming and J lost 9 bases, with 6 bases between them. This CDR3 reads CATSRDTRSPLHF. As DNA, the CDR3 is TGTGCCACCAGCAGAGATACCCGTTCACCCCTCCACTTT.

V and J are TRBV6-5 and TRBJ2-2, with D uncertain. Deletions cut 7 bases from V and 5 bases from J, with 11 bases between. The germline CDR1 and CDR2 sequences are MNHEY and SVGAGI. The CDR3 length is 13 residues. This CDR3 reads CASNHPLTGELFF. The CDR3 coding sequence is TGTGCCAGCAACCACCCGCTGACCGGGGAGCTGTTTTTT.

CDR3 in amino acids: CASSKGGAGTEAFF. The CDR3 DNA reads TGTGCCAGCAGTAAGGGAGGGGCAGGCACTGAAGCTTTCTTT. The V gene is TRBV28, the J gene TRBJ1-1; D possibly corresponds to TRBD1 (5 bases). The CDR3 covers 14 residues. Deletions cut 5 bases from V and 4 bases from J, with 14 bases between. Germline CDR1 is MDHEN and CDR2 is SYDVKM.

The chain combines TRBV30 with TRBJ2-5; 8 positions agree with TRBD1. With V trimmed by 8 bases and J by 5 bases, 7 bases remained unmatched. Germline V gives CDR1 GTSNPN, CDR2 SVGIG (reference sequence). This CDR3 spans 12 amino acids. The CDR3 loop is CAIAGGAETQYF. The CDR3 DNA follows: TGTGCCATTGCAGGGGGCGCGGAGACCCAGTACTTC.

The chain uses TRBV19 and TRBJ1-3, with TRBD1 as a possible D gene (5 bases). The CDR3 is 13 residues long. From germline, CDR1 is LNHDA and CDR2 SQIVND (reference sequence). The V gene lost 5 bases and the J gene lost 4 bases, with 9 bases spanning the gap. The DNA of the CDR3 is TGTGCCAGTAGTGTCCGGGACGGAAACACCATATATTTT. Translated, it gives CASSVRDGNTIYF.

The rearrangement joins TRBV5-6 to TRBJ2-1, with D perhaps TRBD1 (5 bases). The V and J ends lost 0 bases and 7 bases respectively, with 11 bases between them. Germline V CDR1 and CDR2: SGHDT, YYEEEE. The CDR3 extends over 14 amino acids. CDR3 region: CASSLGTRTNEQFF. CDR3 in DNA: TGTGCCAGCAGCTTGGGGACACGGACAAATGAGCAGTTCTTC.

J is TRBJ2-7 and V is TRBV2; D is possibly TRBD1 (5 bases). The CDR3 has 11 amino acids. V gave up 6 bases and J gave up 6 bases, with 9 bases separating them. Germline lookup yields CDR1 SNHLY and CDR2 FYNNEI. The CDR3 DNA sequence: TGTGCCAGCAGGACAGAGACCGAGCAGTACTTC. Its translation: CASRTETEQYF.